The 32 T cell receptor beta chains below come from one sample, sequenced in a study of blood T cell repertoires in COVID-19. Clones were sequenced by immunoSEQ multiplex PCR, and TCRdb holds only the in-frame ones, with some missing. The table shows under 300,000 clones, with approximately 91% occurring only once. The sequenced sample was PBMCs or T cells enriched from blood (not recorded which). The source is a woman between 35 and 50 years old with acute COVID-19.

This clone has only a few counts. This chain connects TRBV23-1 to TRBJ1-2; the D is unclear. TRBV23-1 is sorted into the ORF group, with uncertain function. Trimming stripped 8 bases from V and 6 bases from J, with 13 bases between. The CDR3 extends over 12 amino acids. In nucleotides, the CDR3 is TGCGCCAGCGCCCCACGAGAAAATGGCTACACCTTC. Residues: CASAPRENGYTF.

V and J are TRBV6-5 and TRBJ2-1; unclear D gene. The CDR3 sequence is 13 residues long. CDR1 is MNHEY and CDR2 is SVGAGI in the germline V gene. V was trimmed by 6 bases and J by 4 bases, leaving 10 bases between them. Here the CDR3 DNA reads TGTGCCAGCAGATACGACACATACAATGAGCAGTTCTTC. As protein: CASRYDTYNEQFF.

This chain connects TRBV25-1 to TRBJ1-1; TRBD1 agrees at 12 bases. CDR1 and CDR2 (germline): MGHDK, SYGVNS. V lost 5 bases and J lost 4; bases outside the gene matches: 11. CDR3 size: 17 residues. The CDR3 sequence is CASSRRDRGQVGTEAFF. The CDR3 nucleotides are TGTGCCAGCAGTAGACGGGACAGGGGGCAGGTTGGCACTGAAGCTTTCTTT.

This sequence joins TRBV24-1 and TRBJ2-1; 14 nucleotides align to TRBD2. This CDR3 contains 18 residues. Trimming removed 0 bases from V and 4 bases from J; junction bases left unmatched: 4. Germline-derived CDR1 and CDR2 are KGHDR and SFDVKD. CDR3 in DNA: TGTGCCACCAGTGATTTGAGGGGGACTAGCGGGAGTTACAATGAGCAGTTCTTC. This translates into CATSDLRGTSGSYNEQFF.

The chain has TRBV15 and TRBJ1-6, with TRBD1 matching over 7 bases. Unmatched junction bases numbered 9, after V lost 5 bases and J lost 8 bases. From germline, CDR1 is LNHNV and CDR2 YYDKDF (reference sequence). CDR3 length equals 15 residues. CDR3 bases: TGTGCCACCAGCGGATGGGACAGTTTGGATTCACCCCTCCACTTT. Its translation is CATSGWDSLDSPLHF.

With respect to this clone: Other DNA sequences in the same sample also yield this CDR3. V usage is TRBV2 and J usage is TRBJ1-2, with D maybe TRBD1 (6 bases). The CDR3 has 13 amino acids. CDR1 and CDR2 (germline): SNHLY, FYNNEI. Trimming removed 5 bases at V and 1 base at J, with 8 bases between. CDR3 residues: CASSQDSNYGYTF. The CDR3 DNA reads TGTGCCAGCAGTCAGGACAGTAACTATGGCTACACCTTC.

The CDR3 region is CASSLGLAGDTGELFF. The CDR3 bases are TGTGCCAGCAGCTTGGGACTAGCGGGGGACACCGGGGAGCTGTTTTTT. The V gene is TRBV5-4, the J gene TRBJ2-2; 12 bases line up with TRBD2. Germline CDR1 is SGHNT and CDR2 is YYREEE (reference sequence). The junction had 0 bases not matched to a gene; V was cut back by 0 bases and J by 3 bases. This CDR3 spans 16 amino acids.

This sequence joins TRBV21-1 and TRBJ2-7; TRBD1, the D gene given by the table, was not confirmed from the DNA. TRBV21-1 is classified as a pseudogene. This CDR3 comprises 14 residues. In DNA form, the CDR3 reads TGTGCCAGCAGCAAGGGACACAGCCTCTGCGAGCAGTACTTC. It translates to CASSKGHSLCEQYF.

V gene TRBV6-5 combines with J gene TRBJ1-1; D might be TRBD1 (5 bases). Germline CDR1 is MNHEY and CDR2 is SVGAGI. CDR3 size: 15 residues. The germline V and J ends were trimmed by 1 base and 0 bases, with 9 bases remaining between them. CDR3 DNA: TGTGCCAGCAGTTACTATAGGGGCCTGAACACTGAAGCTTTCTTT. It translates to CASSYYRGLNTEAFF.

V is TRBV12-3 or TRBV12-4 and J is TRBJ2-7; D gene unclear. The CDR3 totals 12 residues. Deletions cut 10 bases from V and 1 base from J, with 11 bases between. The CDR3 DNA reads TGTGCCATACCCAGGCAGTCCTACGAGCAGTACTTC. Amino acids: CAIPRQSYEQYF.

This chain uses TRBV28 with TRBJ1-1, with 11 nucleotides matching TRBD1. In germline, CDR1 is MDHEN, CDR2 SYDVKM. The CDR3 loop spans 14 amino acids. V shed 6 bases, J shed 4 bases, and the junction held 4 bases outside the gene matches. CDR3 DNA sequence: TGTGCCAGCAGCAAGGACAGGGGGCTCACTGAAGCTTTCTTT. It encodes CASSKDRGLTEAFF.

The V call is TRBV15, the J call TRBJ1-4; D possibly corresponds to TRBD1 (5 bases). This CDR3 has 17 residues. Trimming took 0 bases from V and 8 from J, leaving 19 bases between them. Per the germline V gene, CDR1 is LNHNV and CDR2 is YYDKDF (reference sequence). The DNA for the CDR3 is TGTGCCACCAGCAGAGATTTTCCGGCAGGGAATGGAGAAAAACTGTTTTTT. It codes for CATSRDFPAGNGEKLFF.

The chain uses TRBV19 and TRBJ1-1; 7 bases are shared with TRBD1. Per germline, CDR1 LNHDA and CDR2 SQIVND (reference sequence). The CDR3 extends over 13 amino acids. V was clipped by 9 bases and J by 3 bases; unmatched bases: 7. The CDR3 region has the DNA TGTGCCAGCAGGGACAGTGGGGACACTGAAGCTTTCTTT. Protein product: CASRDSGDTEAFF.

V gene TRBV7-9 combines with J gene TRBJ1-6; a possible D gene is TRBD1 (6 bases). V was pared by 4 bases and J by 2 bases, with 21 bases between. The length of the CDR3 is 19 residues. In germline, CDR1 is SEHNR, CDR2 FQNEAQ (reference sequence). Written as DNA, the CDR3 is TGTGCCAGCAGCTCAGGCCGCCTGGGGGGGCTTGCCTATAATTCACCCCTCCACTTT. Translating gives CASSSGRLGGLAYNSPLHF.

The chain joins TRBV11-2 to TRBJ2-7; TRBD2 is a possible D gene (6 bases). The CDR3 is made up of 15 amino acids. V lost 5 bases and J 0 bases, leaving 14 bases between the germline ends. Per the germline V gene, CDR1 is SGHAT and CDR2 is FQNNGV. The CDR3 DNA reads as TGTGCCAGCAGCCTACCGGGACTTAGCTCCTACGAGCAGTACTTC. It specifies CASSLPGLSSYEQYF.

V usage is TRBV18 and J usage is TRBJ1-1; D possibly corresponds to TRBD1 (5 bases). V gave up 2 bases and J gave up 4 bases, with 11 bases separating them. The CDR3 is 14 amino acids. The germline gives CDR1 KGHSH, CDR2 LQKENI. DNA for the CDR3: TGTGCCAGCTCACCAAACGCGGGGGGCACTGAAGCTTTCTTT. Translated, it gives CASSPNAGGTEAFF.

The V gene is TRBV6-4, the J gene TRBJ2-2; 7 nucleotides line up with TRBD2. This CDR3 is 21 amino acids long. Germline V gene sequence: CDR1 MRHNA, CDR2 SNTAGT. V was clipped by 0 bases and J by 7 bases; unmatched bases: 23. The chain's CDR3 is CASSDSEGLRRERGRGGELFF. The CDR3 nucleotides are TGTGCCAGCAGTGACTCTGAGGGACTACGGCGGGAGAGGGGCCGTGGCGGGGAGCTGTTTTTT.

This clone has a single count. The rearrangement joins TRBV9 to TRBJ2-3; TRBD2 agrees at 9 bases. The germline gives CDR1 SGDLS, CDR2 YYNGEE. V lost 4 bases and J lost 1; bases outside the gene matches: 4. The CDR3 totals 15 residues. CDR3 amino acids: CASSTRLAGTDTQYF. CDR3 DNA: TGTGCCAGCAGCACCCGACTAGCGGGCACAGATACGCAGTATTTT.

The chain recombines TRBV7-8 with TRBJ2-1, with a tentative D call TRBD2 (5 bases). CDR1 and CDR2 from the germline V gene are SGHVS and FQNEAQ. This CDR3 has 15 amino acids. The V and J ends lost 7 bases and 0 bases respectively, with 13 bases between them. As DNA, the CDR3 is TGTGCCAGCAACCTAGACTACCTCTCCTACAATGAGCAGTTCTTC. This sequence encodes CASNLDYLSYNEQFF.

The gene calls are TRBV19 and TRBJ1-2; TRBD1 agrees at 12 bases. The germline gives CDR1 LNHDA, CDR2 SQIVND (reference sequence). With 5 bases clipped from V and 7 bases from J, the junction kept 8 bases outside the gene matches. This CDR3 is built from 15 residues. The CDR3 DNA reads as TGTGCCAGTAGTTCAGCCGGGACAGGGGGCTTTGGCTACACCTTC. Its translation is CASSSAGTGGFGYTF.

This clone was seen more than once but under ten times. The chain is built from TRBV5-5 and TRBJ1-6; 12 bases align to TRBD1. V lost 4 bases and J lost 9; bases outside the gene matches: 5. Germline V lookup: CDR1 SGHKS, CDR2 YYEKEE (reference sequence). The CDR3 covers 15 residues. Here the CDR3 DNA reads TGTGCCAGCAGCATGGGACAGGGGGCCGGTTCACCCCTCCACTTT. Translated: CASSMGQGAGSPLHF.

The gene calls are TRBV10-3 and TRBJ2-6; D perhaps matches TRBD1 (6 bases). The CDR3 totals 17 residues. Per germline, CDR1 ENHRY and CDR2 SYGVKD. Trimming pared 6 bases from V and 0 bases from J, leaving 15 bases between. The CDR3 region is CAISPRDTLSGANVLTF. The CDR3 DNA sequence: TGTGCCATCAGCCCCCGGGACACGCTCTCTGGGGCCAACGTCCTGACTTTC.

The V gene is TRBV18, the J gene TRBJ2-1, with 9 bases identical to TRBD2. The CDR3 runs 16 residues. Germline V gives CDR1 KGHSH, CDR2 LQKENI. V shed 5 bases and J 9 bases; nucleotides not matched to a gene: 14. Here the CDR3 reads CASSSTQLVAGVEQFF. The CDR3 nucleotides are TGTGCCAGCTCATCGACCCAATTAGTAGCGGGAGTTGAGCAGTTCTTC.

CDR3 protein: CASRASGRINEQFF. The CDR3 nucleotides read TGCGCCAGCAGAGCCAGCGGGAGGATAAATGAGCAGTTCTTC. The V gene is TRBV5-1, the J gene TRBJ2-1; the match to TRBD2 covers 9 bases. The CDR3 has 14 residues. V lost 5 bases, J lost 7 bases, and 7 bases stayed unmatched. Germline CDR1 is SGHRS and CDR2 is YFSETQ.

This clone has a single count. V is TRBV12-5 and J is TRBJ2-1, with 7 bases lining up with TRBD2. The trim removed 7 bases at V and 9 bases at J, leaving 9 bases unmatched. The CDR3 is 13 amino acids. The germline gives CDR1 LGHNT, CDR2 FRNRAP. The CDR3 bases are TGTGCTAGTGTAGCGGGCCCGGGCGGTGAGCAGTTCTTC. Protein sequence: CASVAGPGGEQFF.

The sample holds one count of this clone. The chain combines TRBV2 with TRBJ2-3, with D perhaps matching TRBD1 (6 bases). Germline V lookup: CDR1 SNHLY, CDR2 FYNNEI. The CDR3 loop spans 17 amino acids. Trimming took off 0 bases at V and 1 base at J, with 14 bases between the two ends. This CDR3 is CASSEALRAGGTDTQYF. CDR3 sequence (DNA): TGTGCCAGCAGTGAAGCGCTTCGGGCAGGGGGCACAGATACGCAGTATTTT.

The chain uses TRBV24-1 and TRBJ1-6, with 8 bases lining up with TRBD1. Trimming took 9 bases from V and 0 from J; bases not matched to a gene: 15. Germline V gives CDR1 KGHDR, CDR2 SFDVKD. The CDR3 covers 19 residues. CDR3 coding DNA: TGTGCCACCGAATCTAAGGACAGGGCTGACTTCTCCTATAATTCACCCCTCCACTTT. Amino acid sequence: CATESKDRADFSYNSPLHF.

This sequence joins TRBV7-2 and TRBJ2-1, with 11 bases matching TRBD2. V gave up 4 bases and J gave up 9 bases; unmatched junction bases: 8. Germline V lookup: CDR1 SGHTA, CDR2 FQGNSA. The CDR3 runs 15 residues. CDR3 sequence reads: CASSSISGGVSEQFF. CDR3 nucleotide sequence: TGTGCCAGCAGCTCGATTAGCGGGGGGGTCAGTGAGCAGTTCTTC.

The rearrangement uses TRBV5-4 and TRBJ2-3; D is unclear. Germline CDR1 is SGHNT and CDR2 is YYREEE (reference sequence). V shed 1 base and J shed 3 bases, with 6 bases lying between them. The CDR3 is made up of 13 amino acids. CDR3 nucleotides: TGTGCCAGCAGCTTGAGAGAGACAGATACGCAGTATTTT. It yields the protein CASSLRETDTQYF.

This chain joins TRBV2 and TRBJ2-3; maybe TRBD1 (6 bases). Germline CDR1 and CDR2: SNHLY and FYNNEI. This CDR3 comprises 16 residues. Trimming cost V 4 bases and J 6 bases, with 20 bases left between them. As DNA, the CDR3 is TGTGCCAGCAGTGTAAGGGCCACAGGGTATGGGGATACGCAGTATTTT. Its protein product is CASSVRATGYGDTQYF.

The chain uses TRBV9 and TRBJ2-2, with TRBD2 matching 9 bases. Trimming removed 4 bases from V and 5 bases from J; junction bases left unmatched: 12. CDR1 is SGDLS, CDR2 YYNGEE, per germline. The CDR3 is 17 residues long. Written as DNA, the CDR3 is TGTGCCAGCAGCTCAAGGTCTAGCGGGACCATAACCGGGGAGCTGTTTTTT. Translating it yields CASSSRSSGTITGELFF. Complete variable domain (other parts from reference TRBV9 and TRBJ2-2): DSGVTQTPKHLITATGQRVTLRCSPRSGDLSVYWYQQSLDQGLQFLIQYYNGEERAKGNILERFSAQQFPDLHSELNLSSLELGDSALYFCASSSRSSGTITGELFFGEGSRLTVL.

The CDR3: CASSLTADYGYTF. The CDR3 DNA sequence: TGTGCCAGCAGCTTGACGGCGGACTATGGCTACACCTTC. The V and J genes are TRBV5-6 and TRBJ1-2; no reliable D call. Trimming removed 1 base from V and 3 bases from J, with 7 bases in between. The CDR3 runs 13 residues. Germline V gives CDR1 SGHDT, CDR2 YYEEEE.